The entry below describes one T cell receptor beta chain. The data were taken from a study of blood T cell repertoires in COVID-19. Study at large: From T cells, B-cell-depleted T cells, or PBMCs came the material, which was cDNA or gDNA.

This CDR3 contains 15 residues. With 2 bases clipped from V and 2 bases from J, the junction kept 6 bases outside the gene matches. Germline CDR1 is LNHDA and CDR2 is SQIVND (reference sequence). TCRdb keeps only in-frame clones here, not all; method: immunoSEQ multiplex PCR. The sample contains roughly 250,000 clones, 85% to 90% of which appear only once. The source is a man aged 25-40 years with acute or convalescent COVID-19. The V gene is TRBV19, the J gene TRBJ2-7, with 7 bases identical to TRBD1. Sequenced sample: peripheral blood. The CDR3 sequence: CASSIQGGLTYEQYF. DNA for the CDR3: TGTGCCAGTAGTATACAAGGGGGCCTGACCTACGAGCAGTACTTC.